Below are 32 T cell receptor beta chains sequenced from a single sample in a study of CD4 T cells in relation to SARS-CoV-2 and coronaviruses. Here immunoSEQ multiplex PCR was the method, and the copy in TCRdb shows in-frame clones only, minus some. The sample lists some 11,000 clones, 65% to 90% occurring once. The unexposed donors gave CD4+ T cells in about 2010-2019, prior to COVID-19. CD4+ T cells were isolated from the cells after around 11 days of culture. No antigen has been assigned to these receptors. Material for sequencing was CD4+ T cells from PBMCs, cultured in vitro. The source is a human donor in good health.

The V gene is TRBV6-5, the J gene TRBJ2-6, with unresolved D. The CDR3 is 15 residues long. The germline V gene encodes CDR1 MNHEY and CDR2 SVGAGI. V lost 4 bases, J lost 0 bases, and 7 bases lay in between. This CDR3 reads CASSFRSSGANVLTF. The CDR3 DNA sequence: TGTGCCAGCAGTTTTCGGAGCTCTGGGGCCAACGTCCTGACTTTC.

This rearrangement joins TRBV6-5 to TRBJ2-7; 10 bases are a match to TRBD2. V lost 2 bases and J lost 3; bases outside the gene matches: 4. Looked up from germline, CDR1 is MNHEY and CDR2 is SVGAGI. CDR3 length equals 15 residues. The CDR3 reads CASSYRAGGIYEQYF. For the CDR3, the DNA is TGTGCCAGCAGTTACAGAGCGGGAGGGATCTACGAGCAGTACTTC.

The chain recombines TRBV28 with TRBJ2-1; D gene unclear. The V gene's germline CDR1 is MDHEN and CDR2 SYDVKM. The CDR3 has 15 residues. Deletions cut 2 bases from V and 7 bases from J, with 15 bases between. CDR3 nucleotide sequence: TGTGCCAGCAGTTTAGGTCTAGGGTTGTCGAATGAGCAGTTCTTC. It codes for CASSLGLGLSNEQFF.

J is TRBJ2-1 and V is TRBV3-1 (or the pseudogene TRBV3-2); 8 nucleotides match TRBD2. The ends lost 4 bases at V and 5 bases at J; junction bases unmatched: 13. The V gene's germline CDR1 is LGHDT and CDR2 YNNKEL (reference sequence). The CDR3 is 17 residues long. Written as DNA, the CDR3 is TGTGCCAGCAGCCCCCTTGGGCGGCTAGCGGGCCACAATGAGCAGTTCTTC. Encoded protein: CASSPLGRLAGHNEQFF.

This sequence joins TRBV18 and TRBJ1-6; unclear D gene. Per the germline V gene, CDR1 is KGHSH and CDR2 is LQKENI. V lost 1 base and J 0 bases, leaving 16 bases between the germline ends. This CDR3 spans 19 amino acids. The CDR3 coding sequence is TGTGCCAGCTCACCACGAGTTGAGGTGGTGAGCTCCTATAATTCACCCCTCCACTTT. Its translation: CASSPRVEVVSSYNSPLHF.

This clone was seen only once. V and J are TRBV10-2 and TRBJ1-5; no clear D gene. The CDR3 consists of 14 residues. Deletions cut 2 bases from V and 4 bases from J, with 9 bases between. Germline-derived CDR1 and CDR2 are WSHSY and SAAADI. CDR3 nucleotide sequence: TGCGCCAGCAGTGAGACGCCGGGTAATCAGCCCCAGCATTTT. Its protein product is CASSETPGNQPQHF.

This chain links TRBV3-1 (or the pseudogene TRBV3-2) with TRBJ2-6; D possibly corresponds to TRBD1 (6 bases). Germline CDR1 is LGHDT and CDR2 is YNNKEL (reference sequence). This CDR3 has 20 amino acids. The V gene lost 2 bases and the J gene lost 3 bases, with 23 bases spanning the gap. In DNA, the CDR3 is TGTGCCAGCAGCCAACGGCCGACGGGACAAGGGAAGGGTGGGGCCAACGTCCTGACTTTC. Protein: CASSQRPTGQGKGGANVLTF.

The rearrangement links TRBV11-3 to TRBJ2-1, with 7 bases identical to TRBD2. V dropped 2 bases and J dropped 4; count of bases not matched to a gene: 11. CDR3 length equals 17 residues. The germline gives CDR1 SGHNT, CDR2 YENEEA. The CDR3 bases are TGTGCCAGCAGCTTAAATACTTGGCGGGAGTGGTACAATGAGCAGTTCTTC. Its protein is CASSLNTWREWYNEQFF.

The V gene is TRBV9, the J gene TRBJ2-7; possible D gene TRBD2, 5 bases. Trimming took 0 bases from V and 6 from J, leaving 16 bases between them. Germline V gene data show CDR1 as SGDLS and CDR2 as YYNGEE. The length of the CDR3 is 15 residues. CDR3 amino acids: CASSVGLAAGGEQYF. Written as DNA, the CDR3 is TGTGCCAGCAGCGTAGGTCTCGCCGCAGGAGGCGAGCAGTACTTC.

The genes are TRBV11-2 and TRBJ1-1; 10 nucleotides align to TRBD1. The CDR3 runs 14 residues. Germline values: CDR1 SGHAT, CDR2 FQNNGV. V dropped 5 bases and J dropped 7; count of bases not matched to a gene: 7. The CDR3 is CASSPVRDRGEAFF. CDR3 coding DNA: TGTGCCAGCAGCCCCGTTCGGGACAGGGGTGAAGCTTTCTTT.

This chain connects TRBV18 to TRBJ2-7; maybe TRBD1 (5 bases). V dropped 6 bases and J dropped 0 bases, with 9 bases sitting between them. The CDR3 covers 13 residues. Germline V gene data show CDR1 as KGHSH and CDR2 as LQKENI. CDR3 coding DNA: TGTGCCAGCTCTCAGGGCCTCTCCTACGAGCAGTACTTC. It is translated as CASSQGLSYEQYF.

The chain uses TRBV2 and TRBJ1-5; 9 positions match TRBD1. Germline V gene data show CDR1 as SNHLY and CDR2 as FYNNEI. J was trimmed by 3 bases and V by 7 bases; bases with no gene match: 4. The length of the CDR3 is 14 residues. This chain's CDR3 is CASIRDRDNQPQHF. The CDR3, as DNA: TGTGCCAGCATTAGGGACAGGGACAATCAGCCCCAGCATTTT.

The V gene is TRBV7-8, the J gene TRBJ2-3; a possible D gene is TRBD2 (6 bases). The CDR3 is 13 amino acids. Germline lookup yields CDR1 SGHVS and CDR2 FQNEAQ. Trimming removed 6 bases at V and 0 bases at J, with 7 bases between. CDR3 sequence (DNA): TGTGCCAGCAGGGGGACTAGCACAGATACGCAGTATTTT. Its protein is CASRGTSTDTQYF.

The rearrangement links TRBV7-3 to TRBJ2-3; 7 positions agree with TRBD2. CDR3 size: 15 residues. Germline CDR1 reads SGHTA; CDR2 reads FQGTGA. V lost 5 bases and J lost 3; bases outside the gene matches: 8. The chain's CDR3 is CASSPGGSSTDTQYF. Here the CDR3 DNA reads TGTGCCAGCAGCCCGGGGGGTAGCTCAACAGATACGCAGTATTTT. The whole variable domain, remainder taken from reference TRBV7-3 and TRBJ2-3, is GAGVSQTPSNKVTEKGKYVELRCDPISGHTALYWYRQSLGQGPEFLIYFQGTGAADDSGLPNDRFFAVRPEGSVSTLKIQRTERGDSAVYLCASSPGGSSTDTQYFGPGTRLTVL.

This sequence joins TRBV6-2 or TRBV6-3 and TRBJ2-3; TRBD2 agrees at 8 bases. CDR1 and CDR2 from the germline V gene are MNHEY and SVGEGT. Trimming removed 5 bases from V and 0 bases from J; junction bases left unmatched: 4. CDR3 size: 15 residues. This CDR3 reads CASSRLAPSTDTQYF. CDR3 DNA: TGTGCCAGCAGTAGACTAGCGCCTAGCACAGATACGCAGTATTTT.

DNA for the CDR3: TGTGCCAGCAGCTTAGAGGCGACGGGGACGTACGAGCAGTACTTC. Translating it yields CASSLEATGTYEQYF. The rearrangement uses TRBV7-2 and TRBJ2-7; tentatively, D is TRBD1 or TRBD2 (5 bases each). Germline assignment: CDR1 SGHTA and CDR2 FQGNSA. The CDR3 covers 15 residues. Trimming pared 1 base from V and 4 bases from J, leaving 14 bases between.

The rearrangement links TRBV4-3 to TRBJ1-1; D is perhaps TRBD1 (5 bases). The V gene's germline CDR1 is LGHNA and CDR2 YSLEER. V was shortened by 4 bases and J by 3 bases, with 15 bases between the two germline ends. This CDR3 has 15 residues. Written as DNA, the CDR3 is TGCGCCAGCAGCCCGCAGATGGGGGGGTACACTGAAGCTTTCTTT. It translates to CASSPQMGGYTEAFF.

The rearrangement joins TRBV6-5 to TRBJ1-2, with D unresolved. This CDR3 is 14 amino acids long. The V end was cut by 6 bases, the J end by 2 bases, with 13 bases between. The V gene's germline CDR1 is MNHEY and CDR2 SVGAGI. The chain's CDR3 is CASSFGRPNYGYTF. In DNA form, the CDR3 reads TGTGCCAGCAGCTTTGGCAGGCCGAACTATGGCTACACCTTC.

V and J are TRBV5-4 and TRBJ2-7, with D unclear. CDR1 SGHNT and CDR2 YYREEE come from the germline V gene (reference sequence). CDR3 length equals 13 residues. The V gene lost 0 bases and the J gene lost 3 bases, with 7 bases spanning the gap. This CDR3 reads CASSLVGHYEQYF. Here the CDR3 DNA reads TGTGCCAGCAGCTTGGTAGGCCACTACGAGCAGTACTTC.

This chain connects TRBV9 to TRBJ2-7, with 10 bases aligning to TRBD1. In germline, CDR1 is SGDLS, CDR2 YYNGEE. This CDR3 is built from 15 residues. With 0 bases clipped from V and 6 bases from J, the junction kept 6 bases outside the gene matches. The CDR3 protein is CASSVGDRGYFEQYF. The CDR3 DNA is TGTGCCAGCAGCGTAGGGGACAGGGGCTATTTCGAGCAGTACTTC.

This chain joins TRBV7-8 and TRBJ1-6, with 7 positions matching TRBD1. The junction had 12 bases not matched to a gene; V was cut back by 7 bases and J by 6 bases. This CDR3 has 16 amino acids. Per the germline V gene, CDR1 is SGHVS and CDR2 is FQNEAQ. Written as DNA, the CDR3 is TGTGCCAGCATTCCAACCGGGACAGAACGTAATTCACCCCTCCACTTT. Encoded protein: CASIPTGTERNSPLHF.

The chain combines TRBV27 with TRBJ1-1; the D gene is possibly TRBD1 (5 bases). The length of the CDR3 is 13 residues. The V gene lost 3 bases and the J gene lost 6 bases, with 11 bases spanning the gap. Germline V gene sequence: CDR1 MNHEY, CDR2 SMNVEV (reference sequence). CDR3 in amino acids: CASSFQGRSEAFF. DNA of the CDR3: TGTGCCAGCAGTTTCCAGGGCCGGTCTGAAGCTTTCTTT.

V is TRBV2 and J is TRBJ1-4, with D perhaps matching TRBD1 (6 bases). The germline V gene encodes CDR1 SNHLY and CDR2 FYNNEI. The V and J ends lost 4 bases and 6 bases respectively, with 12 bases between them. CDR3 size: 14 residues. In DNA, the CDR3 is TGTGCCAGCAGTGCCCGGGACATGGATGAAAAACTGTTTTTT. This sequence encodes CASSARDMDEKLFF. The full variable domain, its missing parts supplied by reference TRBV2 and TRBJ1-4, is EPEVTQTPSHQVTQMGQEVILRCVPISNHLYFYWYRQILGQKVEFLVSFYNNEISEKSEIFDDQFSVERPDGSNFTLKIRSTKLEDSAMYFCASSARDMDEKLFFGSGTQLSVL.

This clone appeared once. The rearrangement uses TRBV19 and TRBJ2-6; D may be TRBD1 or TRBD2 (6 bases each). The CDR3 is made up of 18 amino acids. Trimming removed 3 bases from V and 0 bases from J, with 15 bases in between. CDR1 is LNHDA and CDR2 is SQIVND in the germline V gene (reference sequence). The CDR3 DNA is TGTGCCAGTAGTATTGGACGGGGGCAGAGCTCTGGGGCCAACGTCCTGACTTTC. This codes for CASSIGRGQSSGANVLTF.

The chain couples TRBV11-2 to TRBJ2-1; perhaps TRBD2 as D (5 bases). Between the trimmed V and J ends, which lost 1 base and 2 bases, there was a span of 12 bases. CDR1 and CDR2 (germline): SGHAT, FQNNGV. The CDR3 consists of 16 residues. CDR3 in amino acids: CASSLGASPTYNEQFF. The CDR3 nucleotides are TGTGCCAGCAGCTTAGGGGCTAGCCCTACCTACAATGAGCAGTTCTTC.

The chain joins TRBV12-3 or TRBV12-4 to TRBJ1-2, with D unclear. Trimming took 6 bases from V and 2 from J, leaving 7 bases between them. The CDR3 spans 12 residues. The CDR3 here is CASRAINYGYTF. Written as DNA, the CDR3 is TGTGCCAGCAGGGCGATAAACTATGGCTACACCTTC.

This clone was recorded only once. CDR3 bases: TGTGCCTGGAGCGGAATCTACGAGCAGTACTTC. Amino acids: CAWSGIYEQYF. This chain uses TRBV30 with TRBJ2-7; D is undetermined. The CDR3 covers 11 residues. Trimming left V 3 bases short and J 3 bases short, with 6 bases between. Looked up from germline, CDR1 is GTSNPN and CDR2 is SVGIG (reference sequence).

The rearrangement uses TRBV5-6 and TRBJ2-2; the D gene is possibly TRBD2 (5 bases). The germline CDR1 and CDR2 sequences are SGHDT and YYEEEE. The length of the CDR3 is 15 residues. V was pared by 6 bases and J by 4 bases, with 16 bases between. The CDR3 reads CASTPDLGATGELFF. CDR3 in DNA: TGTGCCAGCACCCCGGACTTGGGAGCCACCGGGGAGCTGTTTTTT. Using reference TRBV5-6 and TRBJ2-2 for the parts outside the CDR3, the full variable domain is DAGVTQSPTHLIKTRGQQVTLRCSPKSGHDTVSWYQQALGQGPQFIFQYYEEEERQRGNFPDRFSGHQFPNYSSELNVNALLLGDSALYLCASTPDLGATGELFFGEGSRLTVL.

The rearrangement joins TRBV7-6 to TRBJ2-7; possible D gene TRBD1, 5 bases. Looked up from germline, CDR1 is SGHVS and CDR2 is FNYEAQ. V lost 2 bases, J lost 2 bases, and 22 bases lay in between. This CDR3 is built from 18 residues. The CDR3 region has the DNA TGTGCCAGCAGCTTATCCCCCTTCGGACAAGACACAGCCTACGAGCAGTACTTC. Protein: CASSLSPFGQDTAYEQYF.

J is TRBJ2-7 and V is TRBV2; the D is unclear. CDR3 length equals 12 residues. Germline lookup yields CDR1 SNHLY and CDR2 FYNNEI. The germline V and J ends were trimmed by 5 bases and 3 bases, with 8 bases remaining between them. DNA of the CDR3: TGTGCCAGCAGTTTAGAACGCTACGAGCAGTACTTC. This translates into CASSLERYEQYF.

This chain links TRBV4-3 with TRBJ2-3; 9 bases match TRBD2. CDR1 is LGHNA, CDR2 YSLEER, per germline. Trimming cost V 5 bases and J 5 bases; bases outside gene matches: 8. The CDR3 extends over 15 amino acids. Here the CDR3 reads CASSFTAGGVDTQYF. The CDR3 nucleotides read TGCGCCAGCAGCTTCACAGCGGGGGGCGTAGATACGCAGTATTTT.

The V gene is TRBV11-3, the J gene TRBJ2-1; 9 nucleotides align to TRBD2. The V and J ends lost 0 bases and 0 bases, in that order; junction bases with no gene match: 3. The CDR3 is made up of 17 amino acids. Germline values: CDR1 SGHNT, CDR2 YENEEA. The chain's CDR3 is CASSLEAGGSSYNEQFF. The CDR3 region has the DNA TGTGCCAGCAGCTTAGAGGCGGGGGGGAGCTCCTACAATGAGCAGTTCTTC.